This T cell receptor beta chain stems from a study of OX40 agonist ivuxolimab in advanced cancers. Whole-study context: Patients received ivuxolimab, an agonistic anti-OX40 (CD134) antibody. Dose-escalation cases comprised hepatocellular carcinoma, melanoma, renal cell or head and neck cancer. There were three patients with partial responses, one having hepatocellular carcinoma and two cutaneous melanoma.

Data came from immunoSEQ multiplex PCR; TCRdb stores just in-frame clones and leaves some out. Of tens of thousands of clones listed, around nine tenths were seen once; the top ten hold 2% to 3%. The germline V gene encodes CDR1 SEHNR and CDR2 FQNEAQ (reference sequence). After removal of 1 base from V and 8 bases from J, the junction contained 9 bases not matched to a gene. The CDR3 sequence is 17 residues long. The sequenced sample was CD4+ or CD8+ T cells sorted from blood, obtained in a trial of the OX40 agonist ivuxolimab. The chain carries TRBV7-9 and TRBJ2-1; 12 bases line up with TRBD2. This sequence originates from an adult with an advanced solid tumor such as melanoma, head and neck, liver or kidney cancer. The CDR3 coding sequence is TGTGCCAGCAGCTTAGGCCCCCGGACTAGCGGGGCCGATGAGCAGTTCTTC. Protein: CASSLGPRTSGADEQFF.